The sequence of this T cell receptor beta chain was determined in a study of blood T cell repertoires in COVID-19. Study-wide background: COVID-19 samples from acute and convalescent phases originated in the United States, Italy and Spain. PBMCs, B-cell-depleted T cells, or T cells provided the cDNA or gDNA that made up the material.

The germline gives CDR1 LNHDA, CDR2 SQIVND (reference sequence). Trimming shortened V by 5 bases and J by 0 bases, and 13 bases separated the two germline ends. The CDR3 runs to 15 residues. Source study methods: Nucleated cell counts were estimated from reference gene primer amplification. Sequenced by immunoSEQ multiplex PCR; TCRdb stores in-frame clones only, minus some. V and J calls and clone size are those listed in that table; D and trimming were worked out from the DNA. The repertoire holds over 95,000 clones, with 79% as singletons. This receptor was obtained from an elderly woman with active or convalescent COVID-19. The V and J genes are TRBV19 and TRBJ1-1; D may be TRBD1 (6 bases). The specimen was peripheral blood. The chain's CDR3 is CASSFHRAVNTEAFF. The CDR3, as DNA: TGTGCCAGTAGTTTCCACAGGGCTGTGAACACTGAAGCTTTCTTT. The whole variable domain, remainder taken from reference TRBV19 and TRBJ1-1, is DGGITQSPKYLFRKEGQNVTLSCEQNLNHDAMYWYRQDPGQGLRLIYYSQIVNDFQKGDIAEGYSVSREKKESFPLTVTSAQKNPTAFYLCASSFHRAVNTEAFFGQGTRLTVV.